This T cell receptor beta chain came from a study of CD8 T cells in ankylosing spondylitis. TCRdb processed the 5' RACE reads anew with MiXCR; each CDR3 protein has one entry. The repertoire holds 650,000 to 800,000 distinct CDR3 sequences, with under 20% as singletons. Trimming stripped 0 bases from V and 4 bases from J, with 16 bases between. CDR3 length: 16 amino acids. The germline gives CDR1 LNHNV, CDR2 YYDKDF (reference sequence). General observations from the study: Certain motif variants had earlier been reported in reactive arthritis synovial fluid and blood. What appeared characteristic of ankylosing spondylitis blood was a TCR beta motif of eight highly homologous variants.

This clonotype has more than one count but fewer than ten. Its matching antigen is unknown. Sequences were obtained from blood, either unsorted or a sorted T cell fraction (not recorded which). The TCR was taken from a male donor with ankylosing spondylitis. This chain links TRBV15 with TRBJ2-7; D may be TRBD1 (6 bases). The CDR3 DNA reads as TGTGCCACCAGCAGAGAAGGTCACAGGGTGGGGTACGAGCAGTACTTC. It codes for CATSREGHRVGYEQYF.